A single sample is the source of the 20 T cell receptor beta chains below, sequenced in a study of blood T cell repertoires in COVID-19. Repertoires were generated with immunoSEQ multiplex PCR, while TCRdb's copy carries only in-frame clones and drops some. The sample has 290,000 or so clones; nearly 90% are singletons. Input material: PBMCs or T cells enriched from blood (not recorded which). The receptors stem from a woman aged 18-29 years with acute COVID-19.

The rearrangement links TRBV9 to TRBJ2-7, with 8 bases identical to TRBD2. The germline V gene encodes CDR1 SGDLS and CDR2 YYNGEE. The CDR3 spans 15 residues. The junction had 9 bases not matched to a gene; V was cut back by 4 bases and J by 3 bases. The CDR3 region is CASSPGAGGLYEQYF. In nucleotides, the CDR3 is TGTGCCAGCAGCCCCGGTGCGGGGGGTCTCTACGAGCAGTACTTC.

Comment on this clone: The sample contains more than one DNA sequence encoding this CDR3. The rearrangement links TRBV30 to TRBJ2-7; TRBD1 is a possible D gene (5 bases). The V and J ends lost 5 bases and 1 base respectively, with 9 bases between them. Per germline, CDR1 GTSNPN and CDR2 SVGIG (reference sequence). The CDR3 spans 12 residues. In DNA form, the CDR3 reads TGTGCCTGGGGTACAGGTTCCTACGAGCAGTACTTC. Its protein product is CAWGTGSYEQYF.

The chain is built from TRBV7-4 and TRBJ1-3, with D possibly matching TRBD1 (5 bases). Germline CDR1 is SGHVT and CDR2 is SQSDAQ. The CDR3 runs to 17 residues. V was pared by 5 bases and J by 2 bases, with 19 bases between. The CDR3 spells CASSLQVPEGAGNTIYF. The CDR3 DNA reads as TGTGCCAGCAGCCTCCAGGTCCCGGAAGGGGCTGGAAACACCATATATTTT.

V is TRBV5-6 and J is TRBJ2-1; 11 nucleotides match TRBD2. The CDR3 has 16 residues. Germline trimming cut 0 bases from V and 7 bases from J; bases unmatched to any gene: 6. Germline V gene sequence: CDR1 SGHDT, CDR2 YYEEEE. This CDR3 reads CASSLEASGRTNEQFF. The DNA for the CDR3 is TGTGCCAGCAGCTTGGAGGCTAGCGGGAGGACTAATGAGCAGTTCTTC.

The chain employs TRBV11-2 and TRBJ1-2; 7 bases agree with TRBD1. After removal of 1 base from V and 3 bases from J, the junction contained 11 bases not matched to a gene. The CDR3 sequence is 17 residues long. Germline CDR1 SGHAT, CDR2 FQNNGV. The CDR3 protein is CASSLVQSETGYYGYTF. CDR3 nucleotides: TGTGCCAGCAGCTTAGTTCAATCCGAGACAGGGTACTATGGCTACACCTTC.

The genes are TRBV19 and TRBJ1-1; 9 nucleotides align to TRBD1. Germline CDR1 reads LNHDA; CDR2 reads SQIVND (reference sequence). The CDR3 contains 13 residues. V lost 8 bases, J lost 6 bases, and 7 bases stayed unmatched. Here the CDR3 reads CASGTGQGAEAFF. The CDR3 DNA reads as TGTGCCAGTGGAACGGGACAGGGCGCTGAAGCTTTCTTT.

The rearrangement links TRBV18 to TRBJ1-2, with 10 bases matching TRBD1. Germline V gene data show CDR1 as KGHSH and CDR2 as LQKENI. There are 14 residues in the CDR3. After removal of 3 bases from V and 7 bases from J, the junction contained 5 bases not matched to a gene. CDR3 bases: TGTGCCAGCTCACCTCGGGACAGGGGATCTGGCTACACCTTC. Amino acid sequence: CASSPRDRGSGYTF. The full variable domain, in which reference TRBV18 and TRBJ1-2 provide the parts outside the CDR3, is NAGVMQNPRHLVRRRGQEARLRCSPMKGHSHVYWYRQLPEEGLKFMVYLQKENIIDESGMPKERFSAEFPKEGPSILRIQQVVRGDSAAYFCASSPRDRGSGYTFGSGTRLTVV.

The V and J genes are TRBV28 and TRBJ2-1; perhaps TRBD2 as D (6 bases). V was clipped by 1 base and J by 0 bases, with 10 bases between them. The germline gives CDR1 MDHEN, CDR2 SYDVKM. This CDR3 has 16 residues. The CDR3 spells CASSLFSGSSYNEQFF. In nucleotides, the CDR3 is TGTGCCAGCAGTTTATTTTCCGGGAGCTCCTACAATGAGCAGTTCTTC.

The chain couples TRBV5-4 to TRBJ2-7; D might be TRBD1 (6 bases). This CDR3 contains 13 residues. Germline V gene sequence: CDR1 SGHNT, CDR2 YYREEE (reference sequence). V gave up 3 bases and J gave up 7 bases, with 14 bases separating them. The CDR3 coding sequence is TGTGCCAGCAGCTACCCTTCAGGGGAAGAGCAGTACTTC. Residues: CASSYPSGEEQYF.

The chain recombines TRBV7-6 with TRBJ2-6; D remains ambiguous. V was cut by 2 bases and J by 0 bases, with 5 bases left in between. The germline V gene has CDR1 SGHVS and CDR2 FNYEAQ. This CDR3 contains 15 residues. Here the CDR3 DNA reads TGTGCCAGCAGCTTACGGTACTCTGGGGCCAACGTCCTGACTTTC. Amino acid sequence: CASSLRYSGANVLTF. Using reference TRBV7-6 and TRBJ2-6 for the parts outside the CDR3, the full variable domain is GAGVSQSPRYKVTKRGQDVALRCDPISGHVSLYWYRQALGQGPEFLTYFNYEAQQDKSGLPNDRFSAERPEGSISTLTIQRTEQRDSAMYRCASSLRYSGANVLTFGAGSRLTVL.

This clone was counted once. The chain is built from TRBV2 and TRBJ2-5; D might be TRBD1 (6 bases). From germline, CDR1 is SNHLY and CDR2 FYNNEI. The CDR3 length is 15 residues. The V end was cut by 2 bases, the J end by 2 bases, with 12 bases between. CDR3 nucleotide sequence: TGTGCCAGCAGTGAACAGGGGATACTTCAAGAGACCCAGTACTTC. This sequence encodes CASSEQGILQETQYF.

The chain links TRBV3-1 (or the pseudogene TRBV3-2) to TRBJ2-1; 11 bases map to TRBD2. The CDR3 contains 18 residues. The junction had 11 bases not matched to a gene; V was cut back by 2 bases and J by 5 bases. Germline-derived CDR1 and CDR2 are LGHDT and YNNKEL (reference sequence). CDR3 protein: CASSQWGSGRASHNEQFF. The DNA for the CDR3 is TGTGCCAGCAGCCAATGGGGTAGCGGGAGGGCCTCACACAATGAGCAGTTCTTC.

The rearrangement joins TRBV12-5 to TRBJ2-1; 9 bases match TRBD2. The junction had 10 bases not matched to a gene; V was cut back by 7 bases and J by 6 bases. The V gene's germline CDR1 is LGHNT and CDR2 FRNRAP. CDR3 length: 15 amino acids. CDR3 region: CASAGPGLAANEQFF. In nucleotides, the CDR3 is TGTGCTAGTGCCGGACCGGGACTAGCAGCCAATGAGCAGTTCTTC.

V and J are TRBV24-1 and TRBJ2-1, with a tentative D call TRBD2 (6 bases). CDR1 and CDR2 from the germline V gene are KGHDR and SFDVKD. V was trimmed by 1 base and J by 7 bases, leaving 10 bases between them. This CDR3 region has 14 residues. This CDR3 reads CATSDLTSLNEQFF. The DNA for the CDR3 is TGTGCCACCAGTGATTTAACTAGCCTTAATGAGCAGTTCTTC.

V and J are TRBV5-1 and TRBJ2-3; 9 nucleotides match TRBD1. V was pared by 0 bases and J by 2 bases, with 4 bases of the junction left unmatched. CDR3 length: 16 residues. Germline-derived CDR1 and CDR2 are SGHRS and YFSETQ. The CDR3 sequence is CASSLGTGESTDTQYF. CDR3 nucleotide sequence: TGCGCCAGCAGCTTGGGGACAGGGGAATCCACAGATACGCAGTATTTT.

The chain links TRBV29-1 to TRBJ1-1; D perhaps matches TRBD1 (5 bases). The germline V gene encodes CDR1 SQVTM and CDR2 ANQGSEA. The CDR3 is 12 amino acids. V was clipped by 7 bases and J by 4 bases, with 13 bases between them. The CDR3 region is CSGQGIGTEAFF. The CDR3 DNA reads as TGCAGCGGGCAGGGTATAGGCACTGAAGCTTTCTTT.

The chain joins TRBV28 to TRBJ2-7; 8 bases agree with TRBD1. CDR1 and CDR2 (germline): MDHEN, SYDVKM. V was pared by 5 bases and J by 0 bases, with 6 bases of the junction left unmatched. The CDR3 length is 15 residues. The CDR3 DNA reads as TGTGCCAGCAGTCCCGGACAGGGTCCCTCCTACGAGCAGTACTTC. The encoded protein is CASSPGQGPSYEQYF.

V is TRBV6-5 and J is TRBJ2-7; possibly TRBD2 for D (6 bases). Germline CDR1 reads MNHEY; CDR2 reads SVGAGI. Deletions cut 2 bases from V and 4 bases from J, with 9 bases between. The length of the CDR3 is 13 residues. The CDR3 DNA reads TGTGCCAGCAGTTACGGAGGGAATTACGAGCAGTACTTC. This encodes CASSYGGNYEQYF.

The CDR3 spells CASSIPQGTGELFF. CDR3 nucleotide sequence: TGTGCCAGTAGTATCCCGCAGGGGACCGGGGAGCTGTTTTTT. J is TRBJ2-2 and V is TRBV19; D is perhaps TRBD1 (6 bases). V lost 3 bases, J lost 5 bases, and 10 bases lay in between. CDR1 is LNHDA and CDR2 is SQIVND in the germline V gene (reference sequence). The CDR3 covers 14 residues. Complete variable domain (other parts from reference TRBV19 and TRBJ2-2): DGGITQSPKYLFRKEGQNVTLSCEQNLNHDAMYWYRQDPGQGLRLIYYSQIVNDFQKGDIAEGYSVSREKKESFPLTVTSAQKNPTAFYLCASSIPQGTGELFFGEGSRLTVL.

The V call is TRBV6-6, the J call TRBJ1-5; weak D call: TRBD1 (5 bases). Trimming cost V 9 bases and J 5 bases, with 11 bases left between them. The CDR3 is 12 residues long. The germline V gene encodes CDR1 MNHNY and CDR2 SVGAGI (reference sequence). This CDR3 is CASGGFDQPQHF. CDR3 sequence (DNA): TGTGCCAGTGGGGGGTTCGATCAGCCCCAGCATTTT.